These 26 T cell receptor beta chains share one sample of origin, sequenced in a study of T cell repertoires in cytomegalovirus infection. No antigen has been identified for these receptors. Each CDR3 protein gets one entry after TCRdb re-called the reads with MiXCR. This sample has approximately 910,000 distinct CDR3 sequences; 30% to 40% occur once, and the top ten carry over 10%. Sequenced here: cultured CD8+ T cells from PBMCs, sampled from culture after CMV antigen stimulation. The receptors originated from a human donor in good health (CMV status not recorded). Some clones in this sample may be carry-over from other donors' samples.

This clonotype was recorded a few times. The J gene is TRBJ2-5, the V gene TRBV14; D gene unclear. V was trimmed by 3 bases and J by 4 bases, leaving 6 bases between them. CDR1 and CDR2 from the germline V gene are SGHDN and FVKESK. The CDR3 contains 12 residues. The CDR3 region has the DNA TGTGCCAGCAGCCAGGAACGAGAGACCCAGTACTTC. Protein sequence: CASSQERETQYF.

The rearrangement joins TRBV5-6 to TRBJ2-2; D is possibly TRBD1 (5 bases). The CDR3 contains 18 residues. Trimming took off 0 bases at V and 4 bases at J, with 19 bases between the two ends. The germline gives CDR1 SGHDT, CDR2 YYEEEE. CDR3 nucleotides: TGTGCCAGCAGCTTGGAAACAGGATGGATAGGAATCACCGGGGAGCTGTTTTTT. Translated: CASSLETGWIGITGELFF.

This clonotype has just a few counts. The rearrangement uses TRBV4-1 and TRBJ1-1; D gene uncertain. The CDR3 has 15 amino acids. With 4 bases removed from V and 1 base from J, the gap between germline ends came to 13 bases. The germline gives CDR1 MGHRA, CDR2 YSYEKL. This chain's CDR3 is CASSPQAVGNTEAFF. As DNA, the CDR3 is TGCGCCAGCAGCCCCCAGGCAGTCGGGAACACTGAAGCTTTCTTT.

To note about this clonotype: At one end the junction does not follow the germline gene, possibly because of a read error. The V call is TRBV12-3 or TRBV12-4, the J call TRBJ2-3, with 8 nucleotides matching TRBD2. CDR3 length: 13 residues. The CDR3, as DNA: TGTGTCAGCCTCGCGGGGGGAGGAGATACGCAGTATTTT. This encodes CVSLAGGGDTQYF.

This clonotype was counted many times. The J gene is TRBJ2-2, the V gene TRBV7-8; no definite D call. Germline V lookup: CDR1 SGHVS, CDR2 FQNEAQ. V lost 5 bases, J lost 4 bases, and 2 bases lay in between. This CDR3 has 11 residues. CDR3 DNA sequence: TGTGCCAGCAGCCCCACCGGGGAGCTGTTTTTT. It encodes CASSPTGELFF.

This clonotype was detected a few times. The gene calls are TRBV29-1 and TRBJ1-1; 8 positions agree with TRBD1. Losses at the gene ends were 7 bases for V and 4 bases for J; bases not matched to a gene: 2. Per germline, CDR1 SQVTM and CDR2 ANQGSEA. CDR3 length equals 11 residues. CDR3 amino acids: CSATGGTEAFF. Here the CDR3 DNA reads TGCAGCGCAACAGGGGGCACTGAAGCTTTCTTT.

This chain links TRBV6-1 with TRBJ1-4, with D unclear. Germline V gives CDR1 MNHNS, CDR2 SASEGT. V lost 3 bases, J lost 6 bases, and 17 bases lay in between. CDR3 length equals 16 residues. The CDR3 DNA is TGTGCCAGCAGTGATGGGCCCAGCCGGAGGGATGAAAAACTGTTTTTT. Protein: CASSDGPSRRDEKLFF.

This rearrangement joins TRBV6-2 or TRBV6-3 to TRBJ1-1; D gene unclear. Germline loops: CDR1 MNHEY, CDR2 SVGEGT. There are 13 residues in the CDR3. The germline V and J ends were trimmed by 1 base and 4 bases, with 7 bases remaining between them. This chain's CDR3 is CASSYLGITEAFF. CDR3 DNA: TGTGCCAGCAGTTACTTGGGTATCACTGAAGCTTTCTTT.

The sample holds a few counts of this clonotype. The chain has TRBV10-3 and TRBJ2-6; D possibly uses TRBD1 or TRBD2 (5 bases each). The CDR3 is 14 amino acids. The V gene's germline CDR1 is ENHRY and CDR2 SYGVKD. Trimming pared 7 bases from V and 4 bases from J, leaving 11 bases between. DNA of the CDR3: TGTGCCATCACAGAGGGGACCGGGGCCAACGTCCTGACTTTC. Protein product: CAITEGTGANVLTF.

The rearrangement links TRBV10-3 to TRBJ2-5, with 9 bases fitting TRBD1. With 2 bases clipped from V and 5 bases from J, the junction kept 3 bases outside the gene matches. The CDR3 has 14 amino acids. Germline CDR1 reads ENHRY; CDR2 reads SYGVKD. The CDR3 protein is CAISEGDRAETQYF. DNA of the CDR3: TGTGCCATCAGTGAGGGGGACAGGGCGGAGACCCAGTACTTC.

The chain employs TRBV6-6 and TRBJ1-2, with D perhaps TRBD1 (5 bases). Germline V gene sequence: CDR1 MNHNY, CDR2 SVGAGI (reference sequence). This CDR3 is 16 amino acids long. V was clipped by 2 bases and J by 8 bases, with 21 bases between them. CDR3 sequence (DNA): TGTGCCAGCAGTTACCTCTCCCGAGGATCCGCAGGGGGCTACACCTTC. The encoded protein is CASSYLSRGSAGGYTF.

This clonotype was seen a handful of times. DNA for the CDR3: TGTGCCAGCAGCTTGGCCGGGCAGGGTCCCGGGGAGCTGTTTTTT. This codes for CASSLAGQGPGELFF. The chain uses TRBV5-4 and TRBJ2-2; TRBD1 is a possible D gene (5 bases). This CDR3 contains 15 residues. V dropped 0 bases and J dropped 6 bases, with 12 bases sitting between them. Germline CDR1 and CDR2: SGHNT and YYREEE (reference sequence). The full variable domain, rest sourced from reference TRBV5-4 and TRBJ2-2, is ETGVTQSPTHLIKTRGQQVTLRCSSQSGHNTVSWYQQALGQGPQFIFQYYREEENGRGNFPPRFSGLQFPNYSSELNVNALELDDSALYLCASSLAGQGPGELFFGEGSRLTVL.

There are a few counts of this clonotype. The gene calls are TRBV18 and TRBJ1-6, with unresolved D. This CDR3 contains 15 residues. Germline loops: CDR1 KGHSH, CDR2 LQKENI. V was cut by 3 bases and J by 3 bases, with 9 bases left in between. CDR3 DNA sequence: TGTGCCAGCTCACCGGAAGAGGTCTATAATTCACCCCTCCACTTT. It specifies CASSPEEVYNSPLHF. Based on the CDR3 plus reference TRBV18 and TRBJ1-6, the full variable domain is NAGVMQNPRHLVRRRGQEARLRCSPMKGHSHVYWYRQLPEEGLKFMVYLQKENIIDESGMPKERFSAEFPKEGPSILRIQQVVRGDSAAYFCASSPEEVYNSPLHFGNGTRLTVT.

This clonotype was recorded once. CDR3 sequence reads: CATSDISRDGNNEQFF. The CDR3 nucleotides are TGTGCCACCAGTGATATAAGCCGGGACGGCAATAATGAGCAGTTCTTC. The chain recombines TRBV24-1 with TRBJ2-1; either TRBD1 or TRBD2 may supply D (5 bases each). The length of the CDR3 is 16 residues. Trimming cost V 3 bases and J 7 bases, with 18 bases left between them. CDR1 and CDR2 from the germline V gene are KGHDR and SFDVKD.

The sample holds a few counts of this clonotype. V is TRBV5-6 and J is TRBJ1-1; weak D call: TRBD1 (5 bases). This CDR3 spans 15 amino acids. V was trimmed by 4 bases and J by 5 bases, leaving 18 bases between them. Germline-derived CDR1 and CDR2 are SGHDT and YYEEEE. The CDR3 DNA reads as TGTGCCAGCAGCCCTATTGAGGGAAAGGGGACTGAAGCTTTCTTT. It encodes CASSPIEGKGTEAFF.

This clonotype has a count of ten or more. The V call is TRBV7-6, the J call TRBJ1-4; 7 bases line up with TRBD1. Germline trimming cut 4 bases from V and 8 bases from J; bases unmatched to any gene: 10. This CDR3 has 15 residues. Germline lookup yields CDR1 SGHVS and CDR2 FNYEAQ. CDR3 nucleotide sequence: TGTGCCAGCAGCTCAAAGAGGGGGCTCGGAGAAAAACTGTTTTTT. Residues: CASSSKRGLGEKLFF. Together with reference TRBV7-6 and TRBJ1-4, the CDR3 gives the full variable domain: GAGVSQSPRYKVTKRGQDVALRCDPISGHVSLYWYRQALGQGPEFLTYFNYEAQQDKSGLPNDRFSAERPEGSISTLTIQRTEQRDSAMYRCASSSKRGLGEKLFFGSGTQLSVL.

The chain carries TRBV7-6 and TRBJ2-1, with 10 bases identical to TRBD1. This CDR3 is 15 amino acids long. Trimming cost V 5 bases and J 9 bases; bases outside gene matches: 10. Germline V lookup: CDR1 SGHVS, CDR2 FNYEAQ. CDR3 sequence: CASSKGQGKLREQFF. CDR3 bases: TGTGCCAGCAGCAAGGGACAGGGGAAGCTTCGTGAGCAGTTCTTC. The full variable domain, rest sourced from reference TRBV7-6 and TRBJ2-1, is GAGVSQSPRYKVTKRGQDVALRCDPISGHVSLYWYRQALGQGPEFLTYFNYEAQQDKSGLPNDRFSAERPEGSISTLTIQRTEQRDSAMYRCASSKGQGKLREQFFGPGTRLTVL.

The chain couples TRBV15 to TRBJ2-4; TRBD2 matches 7 bases. Germline lookup yields CDR1 LNHNV and CDR2 YYDKDF (reference sequence). Trimming removed 2 bases from V and 8 bases from J; junction bases left unmatched: 3. The CDR3 is 13 residues long. Here the CDR3 reads CATSRKTSDIQYF. CDR3 bases: TGTGCCACCAGCAGAAAAACTAGCGACATTCAGTACTTC.

The chain is built from TRBV6-2 or TRBV6-3 and TRBJ2-7, with 8 bases lining up with TRBD2. The CDR3 runs to 17 residues. The V gene's germline CDR1 is MNHEY and CDR2 SVGEGT. Trimming at V came to 2 bases and at J to 3 bases, leaving 12 bases not matched to a gene. CDR3 region: CASSYPPGGGVVYEQYV. CDR3 DNA sequence: TGTGCCAGCAGTTACCCCCCGGGAGGGGGGGTGGTCTACGAGCAGTACGTC.

The gene calls are TRBV29-1 and TRBJ1-2; D not resolved. Germline V gene sequence: CDR1 SQVTM, CDR2 ANQGSEA. V shed 3 bases and J shed 8 bases, with 16 bases lying between them. The CDR3 sequence is 13 residues long. CDR3 sequence (DNA): TGCAGCGTTGAGACTGACTCCTTAGGCGGCTACACCTTC. Translating gives CSVETDSLGGYTF.

Regarding this clonotype: A much larger clonotype is one base distant, so this may be a read error. The chain employs TRBV7-2 and TRBJ1-1; D not certain. CDR3 size: 13 residues. Per germline, CDR1 SGHTA and CDR2 FQGNSA. In DNA, the CDR3 is TGTGCCAACAGCATCTACATCAACACTGAAGCTTTCTTT. Translated, it gives CANSIYINTEAFF.

The genes are TRBV27 and TRBJ2-7; TRBD2 matches 10 bases. The germline CDR1 and CDR2 sequences are MNHEY and SMNVEV (reference sequence). V shed 6 bases and J 5 bases; nucleotides not matched to a gene: 16. The CDR3 runs 17 residues. The CDR3, as DNA: TGTGCCAGCAGCCCTGAGGGGGTTAGCGGGGGGCCCCACGAGCAGTACGTC. This encodes CASSPEGVSGGPHEQYV.

This clonotype was seen a few times. The rearrangement joins TRBV6-1 to TRBJ1-1; weak D call: TRBD1 (5 bases). With 1 base removed from V and 1 base from J, the gap between germline ends came to 19 bases. The length of the CDR3 is 18 residues. Germline assignment: CDR1 MNHNS and CDR2 SASEGT. The CDR3 reads CASSEDSDYGTSNTEAFF. CDR3 sequence (DNA): TGTGCCAGCAGTGAAGATTCTGATTATGGGACTTCGAACACTGAAGCTTTCTTT.

A note on this clonotype: Being one base from a much bigger clone, this may be a read error. This rearrangement joins TRBV7-9 to TRBJ2-7; D perhaps matches TRBD1 (5 bases). The CDR3 is 15 amino acids. Germline CDR1 SEHNR, CDR2 FQNEAQ (reference sequence). Between the trimmed V and J ends, which lost 5 bases and 2 bases, there was a span of 16 bases. This CDR3 reads CASSHPQDKAYEQYF. DNA of the CDR3: TGTGCCAGCAGCCATCCCCAGGACAAGGCCTACGAGCAGTACTTC.

This clonotype has a handful of counts. V gene TRBV7-3 combines with J gene TRBJ2-1; 8 nucleotides match TRBD2. CDR1 and CDR2 from the germline V gene are SGHTA and FQGTGA. There are 16 residues in the CDR3. Losses at the gene ends were 6 bases for V and 4 bases for J; bases not matched to a gene: 11. The CDR3 DNA reads TGTGCCAGCAGTACCTCCAGCGGGGGATATTACAATGAGCAGTTCTTC. This codes for CASSTSSGGYYNEQFF.

This clonotype was counted ten times or more. The gene calls are TRBV12-3 or TRBV12-4 and TRBJ1-4; the D is unclear. V was pared by 3 bases and J by 5 bases, with 13 bases between. The CDR3 consists of 15 residues. For the CDR3, the DNA is TGTGCCAGCAGTTTTAGTAGACGGAAAAATGAAAAACTGTTTTTT. This sequence encodes CASSFSRRKNEKLFF.